The present entry profiles one TCR beta chain with its context. Its matching antigen is unknown. Sequencing used immunoSEQ multiplex PCR; TCRdb keeps in-frame clones, though not all of them. The profile shows about 94,000 clones, 91% of them singletons. These data originate in a study of graft-versus-host responses after intestinal transplantation. As for the study in general: Among the recipients, all got anti-thymocyte globulin induction and then tacrolimus and steroids for approximately 3 years.

Germline loops: CDR1 LGHNA, CDR2 YNFKEQ. The CDR3 spans 12 residues. V was pared by 4 bases and J by 12 bases, with 6 bases of the junction left unmatched. This clonotype originated in a human donor who received an intestinal transplant. The gene calls are TRBV4-2 and TRBJ2-1; 7 nucleotides align to TRBD2. This specimen was unstimulated CD8+ T cells sorted from spleen or lymph node cells, taken before intestinal transplant. CDR3 nucleotides: TGTGCCAGCAGCCCCCCCGGACTAGTGCAGTTCTTC. The encoded protein is CASSPPGLVQFF.